These 24 T cell receptor beta chains came from one sample sequenced in a study of T cell responses to AZD1222 COVID-19 vaccine. TCRdb's table, derived via immunoSEQ multiplex PCR, lists solely in-frame clones and lacks some. The sample contains nearly 90,000 clones, 88% of which appear only once. This specimen was peripheral blood, taken on day 0 of AZD1222 vaccination. The receptors were gathered from an adult in good health.

Only one count was recorded for this clone. The V gene is TRBV28, the J gene TRBJ1-1; unclear D gene. This CDR3 spans 13 amino acids. Germline V gene lookup returns CDR1 MDHEN and CDR2 SYDVKM. V shed 5 bases and J shed 3 bases, with 10 bases lying between them. The CDR3 loop is CASSPTPHTEAFF. DNA of the CDR3: TGTGCCAGCAGTCCCACTCCCCACACTGAAGCTTTCTTT. The variable domain in full, completed from reference TRBV28 and TRBJ1-1, reads DVKVTQSSRYLVKRTGEKVFLECVQDMDHENMFWYRQDPGLGLRLIYFSYDVKMKEKGDIPEGYSVSREKKERFSLILESASTNQTSMYLCASSPTPHTEAFFGQGTRLTVV.

This chain links TRBV28 with TRBJ1-5; D is uncertain. CDR1 is MDHEN and CDR2 is SYDVKM in the germline V gene. Trimming cost V 6 bases and J 2 bases, with 11 bases left between them. The CDR3 covers 14 residues. CDR3 in amino acids: CASSYGLGNQPQHF. The CDR3 DNA is TGTGCCAGCAGCTACGGGTTAGGCAATCAGCCCCAGCATTTT.

The genes are TRBV14 and TRBJ1-5; D not resolved. There are 16 residues in the CDR3. Germline values: CDR1 SGHDN, CDR2 FVKESK. V was clipped by 2 bases and J by 0 bases, with 11 bases between them. CDR3 protein: CASSQPEKDSNQPQHF. The CDR3, as DNA: TGTGCCAGCAGCCAACCGGAAAAAGATAGCAATCAGCCCCAGCATTTT.

CDR3 in DNA: TGTGCCAGCAGTTCCGCGACAGGGGGTATCAATCAGCCCCAGCATTTT. Its protein product is CASSSATGGINQPQHF. The rearrangement uses TRBV27 and TRBJ1-5, with 9 bases lining up with TRBD1. This CDR3 is 16 amino acids long. The V segment lost 4 bases and the J segment 3 bases; nucleotides outside the gene matches: 7. Germline lookup yields CDR1 MNHEY and CDR2 SMNVEV (reference sequence).

The chain has TRBV15 and TRBJ2-5; 7 bases align to TRBD1. Germline lookup yields CDR1 LNHNV and CDR2 YYDKDF (reference sequence). Germline trimming cut 3 bases from V and 5 bases from J; bases unmatched to any gene: 9. The CDR3 runs 15 residues. CDR3 nucleotides: TGTGCCACCAGCAGGGGGACAGAACTTGTGGAGACCCAGTACTTC. This codes for CATSRGTELVETQYF. The variable domain in full, with the rest retrieved from reference TRBV15 and TRBJ2-5, is DAMVIQNPRYQVTQFGKPVTLSCSQTLNHNVMYWYQQKSSQAPKLLFHYYDKDFNNEADTPDNFQSRRPNTSFCFLDIRSPGLGDTAMYLCATSRGTELVETQYFGPGTRLLVL.

This clone was seen more than once but under ten times. V gene TRBV7-2 combines with J gene TRBJ1-4; tentative D call: TRBD1 (6 bases). The CDR3 loop spans 13 amino acids. Trimming took 2 bases from V and 10 from J, leaving 11 bases between them. The germline V gene encodes CDR1 SGHTA and CDR2 FQGNSA. The CDR3 protein is CASSLTGFPKLFF. The CDR3 bases are TGTGCCAGCAGCTTAACAGGGTTTCCAAAACTGTTTTTT.

The rearrangement joins TRBV28 to TRBJ1-1; D is undetermined. The CDR3 spans 11 residues. The V end was cut by 6 bases, the J end by 1 base, with 3 bases between. Germline V gene data show CDR1 as MDHEN and CDR2 as SYDVKM. The CDR3 coding sequence is TGTGCCAGCAGGACGAACACTGAAGCTTTCTTT. It translates to CASRTNTEAFF.

In nucleotides, the CDR3 is TGTGCCAGCAGTTTACGGGACCGACCGACAGATACGCAGTATTTT. The encoded protein is CASSLRDRPTDTQYF. The chain has TRBV28 and TRBJ2-3; the D call may be TRBD1 or TRBD2 (5 bases each). The V end was cut by 2 bases, the J end by 3 bases, with 12 bases between. This CDR3 spans 15 amino acids. Germline V gene lookup returns CDR1 MDHEN and CDR2 SYDVKM. Filled out from reference TRBV28 and TRBJ2-3, the complete variable domain reads DVKVTQSSRYLVKRTGEKVFLECVQDMDHENMFWYRQDPGLGLRLIYFSYDVKMKEKGDIPEGYSVSREKKERFSLILESASTNQTSMYLCASSLRDRPTDTQYFGPGTRLTVL.

The chain combines TRBV7-9 with TRBJ1-5; 8 nucleotides agree with TRBD1. The V and J ends lost 2 bases and 6 bases, in that order; junction bases with no gene match: 3. CDR3 length: 14 amino acids. Germline V gene sequence: CDR1 SEHNR, CDR2 FQNEAQ (reference sequence). CDR3 DNA sequence: TGTGCCAGCAGCTTATCAGGGGGCGGTCAGCCCCAGCATTTT. It codes for CASSLSGGGQPQHF.

The chain has TRBV5-6 and TRBJ2-3; 8 nucleotides match TRBD2. The germline V gene has CDR1 SGHDT and CDR2 YYEEEE. Trimming cost V 1 base and J 6 bases; bases outside gene matches: 10. The CDR3 runs 16 residues. The CDR3 nucleotides read TGTGCCAGCAGCTTGCAGCGGGGGACTGGAGCGGATACGCAGTATTTT. This sequence encodes CASSLQRGTGADTQYF. Variable domain in full (rest from reference TRBV5-6 and TRBJ2-3): DAGVTQSPTHLIKTRGQQVTLRCSPKSGHDTVSWYQQALGQGPQFIFQYYEEEERQRGNFPDRFSGHQFPNYSSELNVNALLLGDSALYLCASSLQRGTGADTQYFGPGTRLTVL.

The V and J genes are TRBV6-5 and TRBJ2-7, with D hard to call. CDR1 MNHEY and CDR2 SVGAGI come from the germline V gene. Trimming cost V 7 bases and J 1 base, with 11 bases left between them. CDR3 length equals 13 residues. The CDR3 nucleotides read TGTGCCAGCACCAATCCGCTGTCCTACGAGCAGTACTTC. Its protein is CASTNPLSYEQYF.

The gene calls are TRBV6-1 and TRBJ2-7; D may correspond to TRBD1 or TRBD2 (7 bases each). The CDR3 has 16 amino acids. The germline gives CDR1 MNHNS, CDR2 SASEGT. Trimming removed 4 bases from V and 6 bases from J, with 22 bases in between. CDR3 nucleotide sequence: TGTGCCAGCAGTGGAGGGAGGGGGAGGGGGCAGGGCGAGCAGTACTTC. Amino acid sequence: CASSGGRGRGQGEQYF.

The count of this clone is one. The chain employs TRBV6-5 and TRBJ1-2, with 9 positions matching TRBD1. After removal of 6 bases from V and 4 bases from J, the junction contained 9 bases not matched to a gene. The CDR3 is made up of 15 amino acids. Looked up from germline, CDR1 is MNHEY and CDR2 is SVGAGI. CDR3 nucleotide sequence: TGTGCCAGCAGACCCCGGGACAGGGCCTCCTATGGCTACACCTTC. The encoded protein is CASRPRDRASYGYTF.

The V gene is TRBV6-2 or TRBV6-3, the J gene TRBJ2-1; D could derive from TRBD1 or TRBD2 (5 bases each). Between the trimmed V and J ends, which lost 2 bases and 6 bases, there was a span of 5 bases. The CDR3 runs 12 residues. CDR1 and CDR2 (germline): MNHEY, SVGEGT. CDR3 amino acids: CASSYGGNEQFF. The CDR3 DNA follows: TGTGCCAGCAGTTACGGGGGCAATGAGCAGTTCTTC.

The genes are TRBV6-5 and TRBJ2-3; TRBD1 or TRBD2 may be the D gene (5 bases each). V lost 4 bases and J lost 9, with 23 bases in between. Germline loops: CDR1 MNHEY, CDR2 SVGAGI. The CDR3 is 16 amino acids. The CDR3 sequence is CASSSFGAGLRGTQYF. The CDR3 DNA is TGTGCCAGCAGTTCCTTCGGGGCGGGTCTCCGAGGGACGCAGTATTTT.

The genes are TRBV5-5 and TRBJ1-2, with 9 bases lining up with TRBD1. Germline V lookup: CDR1 SGHKS, CDR2 YYEKEE (reference sequence). The V and J ends lost 2 bases and 4 bases, in that order; junction bases with no gene match: 6. This CDR3 has 15 residues. The CDR3 loop reads CASSLMDRGGYGYTF. The CDR3 nucleotides are TGTGCCAGCAGCTTAATGGACAGGGGAGGCTATGGCTACACCTTC.

In its sample, this clone was seen once. The V call is TRBV12-3 or TRBV12-4, the J call TRBJ1-1; 8 positions match TRBD1. After removal of 6 bases from V and 4 bases from J, the junction contained 4 bases not matched to a gene. The CDR3 sequence is 13 residues long. CDR3 sequence: CASSRGQGTEAFF. CDR3 bases: TGTGCCAGCAGCAGGGGGCAGGGCACTGAAGCTTTCTTT.

The chain combines TRBV24-1 with TRBJ2-1, with no clear D. Between the trimmed V and J ends, which lost 2 bases and 3 bases, there was a span of 7 bases. CDR1 KGHDR and CDR2 SFDVKD come from the germline V gene. The CDR3 has 14 amino acids. DNA of the CDR3: TGTGCCACCAGTGATTCCCAGTTCTACAATGAGCAGTTCTTC. It yields the protein CATSDSQFYNEQFF.

The chain has TRBV7-3 and TRBJ2-1; the match to TRBD2 covers 9 bases. The CDR3 consists of 16 residues. The germline CDR1 and CDR2 sequences are SGHTA and FQGTGA. V lost 4 bases, J lost 9 bases, and 13 bases stayed unmatched. This CDR3 is CASSSLVAGEFAEQFF. The CDR3 nucleotides are TGTGCCAGCAGCTCGTTGGTAGCGGGAGAATTCGCTGAGCAGTTCTTC. The full variable domain, completed using reference TRBV7-3 and TRBJ2-1, is GAGVSQTPSNKVTEKGKYVELRCDPISGHTALYWYRQSLGQGPEFLIYFQGTGAADDSGLPNDRFFAVRPEGSVSTLKIQRTERGDSAVYLCASSSLVAGEFAEQFFGPGTRLTVL.

The chain employs TRBV23-1 and TRBJ1-1; tentative D call: TRBD1 (6 bases). TRBV23-1 is assigned to the ORF class and has an uncertain function. V dropped 4 bases and J dropped 1 base, with 13 bases sitting between them. The CDR3 spans 15 residues. The CDR3 region has the DNA TGCGCCAGCAGTCCGCCGGGACAAACGAACACTGAAGCTTTCTTT. Its protein is CASSPPGQTNTEAFF.

V usage is TRBV27 and J usage is TRBJ1-6; 7 positions agree with TRBD1. This CDR3 has 14 amino acids. With V trimmed by 6 bases and J by 9 bases, 8 bases remained unmatched. Germline CDR1 and CDR2: MNHEY and SMNVEV (reference sequence). CDR3 protein: CASSQQGYTSPLHF. CDR3 nucleotide sequence: TGTGCCAGCAGCCAACAGGGGTACACTTCACCCCTCCACTTT.

This chain uses TRBV28 with TRBJ1-2; perhaps TRBD1 as D (5 bases). From germline, CDR1 is MDHEN and CDR2 SYDVKM. V was shortened by 4 bases and J by 4 bases, with 16 bases between the two germline ends. The CDR3 totals 15 residues. The CDR3 is CASSSPGRQSYGYTF. DNA of the CDR3: TGTGCCAGCAGTTCACCGGGACGGCAGAGCTATGGCTACACCTTC.

The chain uses TRBV3-1 (or the pseudogene TRBV3-2) and TRBJ2-1; TRBD2 matches 8 bases. Germline CDR1 and CDR2: LGHDT and YNNKEL (reference sequence). V shed 0 bases and J 3 bases; nucleotides not matched to a gene: 7. The CDR3 is made up of 17 amino acids. The CDR3 DNA reads as TGTGCCAGCAGCCAAGAGAGCGGGCGGGGGGACTACAATGAGCAGTTCTTC. This gives the protein CASSQESGRGDYNEQFF.

J is TRBJ1-1 and V is TRBV4-3; D perhaps matches TRBD1 (5 bases). Germline V gene sequence: CDR1 LGHNA, CDR2 YSLEER. V lost 0 bases to trimming and J lost 1 base, with 9 bases between them. The CDR3 loop spans 15 amino acids. CDR3 amino acids: CASSQDYRKNTEAFF. The CDR3 coding sequence is TGCGCCAGCAGCCAAGACTACAGGAAGAACACTGAAGCTTTCTTT.